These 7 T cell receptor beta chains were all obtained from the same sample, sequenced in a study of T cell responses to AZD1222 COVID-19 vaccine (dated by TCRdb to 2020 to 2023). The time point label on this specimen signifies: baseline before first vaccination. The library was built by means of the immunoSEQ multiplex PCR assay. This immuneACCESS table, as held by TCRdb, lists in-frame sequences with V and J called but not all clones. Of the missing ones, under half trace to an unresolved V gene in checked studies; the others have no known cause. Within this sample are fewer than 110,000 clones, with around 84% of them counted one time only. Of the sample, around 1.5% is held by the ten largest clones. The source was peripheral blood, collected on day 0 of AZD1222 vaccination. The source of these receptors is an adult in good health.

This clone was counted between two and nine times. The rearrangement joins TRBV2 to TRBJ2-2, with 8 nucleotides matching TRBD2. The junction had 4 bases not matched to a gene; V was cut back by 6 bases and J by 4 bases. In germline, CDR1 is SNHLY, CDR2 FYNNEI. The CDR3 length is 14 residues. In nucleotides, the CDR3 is TGTGCCAGCAGCGTTACTAGCGGCACCGGGGAGCTGTTTTTT. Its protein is CASSVTSGTGELFF.

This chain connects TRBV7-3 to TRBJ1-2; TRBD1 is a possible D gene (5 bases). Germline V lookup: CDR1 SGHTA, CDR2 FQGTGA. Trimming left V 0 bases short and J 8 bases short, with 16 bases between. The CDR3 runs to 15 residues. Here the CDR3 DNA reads TGTGCCAGCAGCTTAACGGGACCCCAGATGGGGGGCTACACCTTC. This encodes CASSLTGPQMGGYTF.

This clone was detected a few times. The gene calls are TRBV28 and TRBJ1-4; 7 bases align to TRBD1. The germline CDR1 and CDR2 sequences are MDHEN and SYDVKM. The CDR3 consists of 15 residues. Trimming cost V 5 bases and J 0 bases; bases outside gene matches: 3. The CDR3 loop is CASSPQGATNEKLFF. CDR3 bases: TGTGCCAGCAGTCCGCAGGGGGCAACTAATGAAAAACTGTTTTTT.

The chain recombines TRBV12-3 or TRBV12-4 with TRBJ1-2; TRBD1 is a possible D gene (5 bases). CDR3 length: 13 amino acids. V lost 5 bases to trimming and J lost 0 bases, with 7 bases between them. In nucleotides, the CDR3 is TGTGCCAGCAGTGCCAGGGCTAACTATGGCTACACCTTC. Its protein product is CASSARANYGYTF.

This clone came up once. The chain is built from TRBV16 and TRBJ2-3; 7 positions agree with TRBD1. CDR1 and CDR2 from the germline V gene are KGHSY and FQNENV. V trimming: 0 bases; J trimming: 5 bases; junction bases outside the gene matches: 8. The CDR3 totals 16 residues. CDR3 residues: CASSQSIGGGGDTQYF. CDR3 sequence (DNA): TGTGCCAGCAGCCAATCGATAGGGGGCGGAGGAGATACGCAGTATTTT.

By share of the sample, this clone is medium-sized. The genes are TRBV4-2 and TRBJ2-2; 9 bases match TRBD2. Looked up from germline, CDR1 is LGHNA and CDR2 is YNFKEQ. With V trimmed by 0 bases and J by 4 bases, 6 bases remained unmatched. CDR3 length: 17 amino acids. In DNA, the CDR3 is TGTGCCAGCAGCCAAGAAAAGCGGGGGGCTCTCACCGGGGAGCTGTTTTTT. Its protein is CASSQEKRGALTGELFF.

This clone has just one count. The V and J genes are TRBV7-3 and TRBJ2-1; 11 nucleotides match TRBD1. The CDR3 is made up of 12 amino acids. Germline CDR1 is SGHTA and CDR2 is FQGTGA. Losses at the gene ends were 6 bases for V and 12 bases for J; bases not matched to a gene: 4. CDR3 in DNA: TGTGCCAGCAGTATAGGACAGGGGGCGCAGTTCTTC. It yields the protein CASSIGQGAQFF.